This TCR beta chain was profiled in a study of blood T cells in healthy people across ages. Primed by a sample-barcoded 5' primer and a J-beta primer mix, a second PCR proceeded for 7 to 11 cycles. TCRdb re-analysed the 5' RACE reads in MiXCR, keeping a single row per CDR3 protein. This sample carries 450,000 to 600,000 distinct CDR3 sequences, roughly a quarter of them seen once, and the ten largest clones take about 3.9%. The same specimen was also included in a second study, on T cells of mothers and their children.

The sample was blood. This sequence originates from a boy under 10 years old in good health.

This CDR3 is CASSSSRETQYF. Written as DNA, the CDR3 is TGTGCCAGCAGCTCGTCCAGGGAGACCCAGTACTTC. V usage is TRBV7-9 and J usage is TRBJ2-5, with D unclear. V lost 4 bases, J lost 5 bases, and 8 bases lay in between. The germline gives CDR1 SEHNR, CDR2 FQNEAQ (reference sequence). The CDR3 is 12 residues long.